This TCR beta chain originates from a study of blood T cell repertoires in COVID-19 (dated by TCRdb to 2018 to 2020). A note on the overall study: The collaborator samples originated in the United States, Italy and Spain and spanned the acute and convalescent phases of COVID-19. The prospective study material was composed of cDNA or gDNA derived from T cells, B-cell-depleted T cells, or PBMCs. Where HLA class I and class II types were available, the types were taken from metadata supplied by the sample provider, not from assay-based typing. Samples came from the ongoing ImmuneRACE study (first 160 participants) plus 1,254 subjects from 6 global collaborators. Deeply sampled blood TCRbeta repertoires from subjects exposed to, actively infected with, or recovered from COVID-19 were included in the dataset. The sample metadata nearly always contained a de-identified subject ID, COVID-19 status, age in years and sex. The repertoires were released in a freely available public database intended as a resource for research on the immune response to SARS-CoV-2. The full study reports these points: The amount of clinical and demographic metadata varied by source and participant and was provided uncurated.

Whole blood was collected in K2EDTA tubes by collaborating institutions according to the institutions' own protocols. For TCRbeta analysis, collaborators shipped samples as frozen whole blood, isolated PBMCs, or DNA extracted from either of those sample types. Points on this clone: Its antigen is currently not known. Qualities for individual bases were not recorded, and no much larger clone is one base off.

The immunoSEQ Assay, a bias-controlled multiplex PCR, was used to amplify TCRbeta CDR3 regions from genomic DNA. As for the original processing: The number of nucleated cells in each sample was estimated from the amplification of reference gene primers within the assay. To quantify the absolute abundance of each unique TCRbeta CDR3 rearrangement, sequence reads were collapsed and filtered. For each sample, productive Simpson clonality was calculated as the square root of Simpson's diversity index over productive rearrangements. TCRdb limited this immuneACCESS table to in-frame rearrangements with V and J called. A share of clones is missing; checked studies link under half to unresolved V genes, and the rest is unexplained. V and J calls plus clone size are reproduced from that table; the DNA served to infer D and trimming. In this sample the table shows hundreds of thousands of clones, 75% to 85% of which occur a single time. 4% to 6% of the sample belongs to the ten largest clones.

The CDR3 runs 15 residues from the cysteine to the phenylalanine. The only DNA kept is the CDR3, 45 bases in frame from the first base. The germline V gene yields SGHAT for CDR1 and FQNNGV for CDR2. Trimmed from V: 5 bases; trimmed from J: 8 bases; junction bases lacking a gene match: 6. The sequence joins TRBV11-2 to TRBJ2-1; 13 bases in between match TRBD2. This clonotype was obtained from a man between 45 and 60 years old with active or convalescent COVID-19. Material for sequencing was peripheral blood. CDR3 reads: CASSTGTSGIYEQFF. The DNA sequence follows: TGTGCCAGCAGCACCGGGACTAGCGGGATCTATGAGCAGTTCTTC.